The present T cell receptor (beta chain) was sequenced within a study of control samples from healthy donors and cancer patients. Only one count was recorded for this clone. Produced via immunoSEQ multiplex PCR; TCRdb's table is partial and in-frame only. The sample shows about 160,000 clones, about 90% of them seen only once. Source material: blood. This TCR came from a woman in her 30s in good health.

CDR3 region: CASSPLGFEETNEKLFF. The CDR3 nucleotides read TGTGCCAGCAGTCCTTTGGGGTTTGAGGAAACTAATGAAAAACTGTTTTTT. The J gene is TRBJ1-4, the V gene TRBV28; D is unclear. The CDR3 loop spans 17 amino acids. Trimming left V 5 bases short and J 1 base short, with 17 bases between. Germline loops: CDR1 MDHEN, CDR2 SYDVKM.